The next 12 T cell receptor beta chains were all read from a single sample in a study of T cell responses to AZD1222 COVID-19 vaccine. Sequenced by immunoSEQ multiplex PCR; TCRdb stores in-frame clones only, minus some. The data hold about 140,000 clones, with around 90% observed a single time. This specimen consisted of peripheral blood, obtained 28 days after the second AZD1222 dose. The receptors were gathered from an adult who received the AZD1222 COVID-19 vaccine.

The V call is TRBV2, the J call TRBJ2-3; D is uncertain. Germline loops: CDR1 SNHLY, CDR2 FYNNEI. The CDR3 length is 14 residues. V lost 4 bases, J lost 5 bases, and 13 bases lay in between. The CDR3 region has the DNA TGTGCCAGCAGTGGTCTACCCCGGTTAGATACGCAGTATTTT. Its translation is CASSGLPRLDTQYF.

The chain carries TRBV19 and TRBJ1-5; 8 bases are a match to TRBD1. The V gene end was trimmed by 5 bases and the J gene end by 4 bases; junction bases not matched to a gene: 4. CDR1 and CDR2 (germline): LNHDA, SQIVND (reference sequence). The CDR3 is made up of 14 amino acids. This CDR3 reads CASSSGGPNQPQHF. The DNA of the CDR3 is TGTGCCAGTAGTTCAGGGGGCCCTAATCAGCCCCAGCATTTT.

The chain couples TRBV19 to TRBJ1-1; perhaps TRBD1 as D (5 bases). The CDR3 runs to 16 residues. Germline V gene sequence: CDR1 LNHDA, CDR2 SQIVND (reference sequence). V was pared by 7 bases and J by 1 base, with 19 bases between. Here the CDR3 DNA reads TGTGCCAGTATAGGGGACCTCAGATTATCGAACACTGAAGCTTTCTTT. Protein: CASIGDLRLSNTEAFF.

This sequence joins TRBV18 and TRBJ2-7, with TRBD1 as a possible D gene (5 bases). The germline CDR1 and CDR2 sequences are KGHSH and LQKENI. With 3 bases removed from V and 4 bases from J, the gap between germline ends came to 7 bases. This CDR3 has 12 amino acids. The CDR3 DNA follows: TGTGCCAGCTCACCGGACACGTACGAGCAGTACGTC. This encodes CASSPDTYEQYV.

The genes are TRBV7-2 and TRBJ2-2; maybe TRBD1 (6 bases). The germline V and J ends were trimmed by 5 bases and 9 bases, with 13 bases remaining between them. The CDR3 sequence is 13 residues long. Germline CDR1 SGHTA, CDR2 FQGNSA. The CDR3 DNA sequence: TGTGCCAGCAGCGCAGACAGGCACCGGGAGCTGTTTTTT. Its protein is CASSADRHRELFF.

The V call is TRBV15, the J call TRBJ1-5; D is undetermined. The germline CDR1 and CDR2 sequences are LNHNV and YYDKDF (reference sequence). This CDR3 region has 13 residues. With 3 bases removed from V and 2 bases from J, the gap between germline ends came to 5 bases. CDR3 in DNA: TGTGCCACCAGCAGTCAGCGCAATCAGCCCCAGCATTTT. Its protein is CATSSQRNQPQHF.

The V call is TRBV29-1, the J call TRBJ2-1; 12 positions agree with TRBD2. Germline CDR1 SQVTM, CDR2 ANQGSEA. The CDR3 runs to 14 residues. The trim removed 6 bases at V and 6 bases at J, leaving 6 bases unmatched. The CDR3 protein is CSVTGTSGFNEQFF. The CDR3 nucleotides read TGCAGCGTGACCGGGACTAGCGGGTTCAATGAGCAGTTCTTC.

This chain joins TRBV5-4 and TRBJ1-2; D may be TRBD1 (6 bases). CDR3 length: 14 residues. From germline, CDR1 is SGHNT and CDR2 YYREEE (reference sequence). Trimming took 4 bases from V and 5 from J, leaving 15 bases between them. The CDR3 is CASSPSTGFYGYTF. The CDR3 DNA reads as TGTGCCAGCAGCCCCTCGACAGGCTTTTATGGCTACACCTTC.

This clone occurred many times. The CDR3 nucleotides read TGCAGCGGTGGGACTAGCGTGCTCAATGAGCAGTTCTTC. This translates into CSGGTSVLNEQFF. The rearrangement links TRBV29-1 to TRBJ2-1, with 10 bases aligning to TRBD2. V was clipped by 7 bases and J by 6 bases; unmatched bases: 6. This CDR3 region has 13 residues. Germline loops: CDR1 SQVTM, CDR2 ANQGSEA.

This chain links TRBV10-3 with TRBJ2-7; 7 bases line up with TRBD1. Germline-derived CDR1 and CDR2 are ENHRY and SYGVKD. Germline trimming cut 0 bases from V and 2 bases from J; bases unmatched to any gene: 1. The CDR3 is made up of 14 amino acids. The CDR3 DNA sequence: TGTGCCATCAGTGAGTCTACAGGGGCCTACGAGCAGTACGTC. It is translated as CAISESTGAYEQYV.

The chain carries TRBV6-2 or TRBV6-3 and TRBJ1-1; D unresolved. The CDR3 sequence is 14 residues long. V shed 0 bases and J shed 1 base, with 6 bases lying between them. Germline lookup yields CDR1 MNHEY and CDR2 SVGEGT. The CDR3 bases are TGTGCCAGCAGTTACTCTGCAAAGAACACTGAAGCTTTCTTT. It codes for CASSYSAKNTEAFF.

This clone is a singleton in its sample. J is TRBJ1-5 and V is TRBV4-2, with D possibly TRBD1 on 6 matching bases. The CDR3 runs to 17 residues. Deletions cut 3 bases from V and 2 bases from J, with 17 bases between. Germline assignment: CDR1 LGHNA and CDR2 YNFKEQ. The CDR3 DNA reads TGTGCCAGCAGCCACGCAGGCGGGACAACGGGCAATCAGCCCCAGCATTTT. It codes for CASSHAGGTTGNQPQHF.